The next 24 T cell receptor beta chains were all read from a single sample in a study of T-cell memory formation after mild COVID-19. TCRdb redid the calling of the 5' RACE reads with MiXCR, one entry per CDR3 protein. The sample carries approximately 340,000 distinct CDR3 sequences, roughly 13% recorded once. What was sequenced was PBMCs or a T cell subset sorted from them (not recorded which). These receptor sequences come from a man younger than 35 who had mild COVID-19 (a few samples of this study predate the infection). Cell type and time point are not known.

CDR3 nucleotides: TGCGCCAGCAGCTTGTCGGGGGTCCAAGAGACCCAGTACTTC. It codes for CASSLSGVQETQYF. The chain couples TRBV5-1 to TRBJ2-5, with a possible D match to TRBD2 (6 bases). Germline values: CDR1 SGHRS, CDR2 YFSETQ. This CDR3 is built from 14 residues. V dropped 1 base and J dropped 1 base, with 8 bases sitting between them.

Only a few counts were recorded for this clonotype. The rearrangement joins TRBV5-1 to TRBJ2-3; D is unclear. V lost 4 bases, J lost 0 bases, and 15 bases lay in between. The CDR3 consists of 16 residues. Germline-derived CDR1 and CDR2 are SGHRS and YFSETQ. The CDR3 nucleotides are TGCGCCAGCAGCACGACCCCTGGCGAGAGCACAGATACGCAGTATTTT. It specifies CASSTTPGESTDTQYF.

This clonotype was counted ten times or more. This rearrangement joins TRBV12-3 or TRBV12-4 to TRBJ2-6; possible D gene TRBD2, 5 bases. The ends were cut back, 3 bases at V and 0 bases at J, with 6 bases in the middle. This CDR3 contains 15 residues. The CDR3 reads CASSFGGSGANVLTF. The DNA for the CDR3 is TGTGCCAGCAGTTTTGGAGGCTCTGGGGCCAACGTCCTGACTTTC.

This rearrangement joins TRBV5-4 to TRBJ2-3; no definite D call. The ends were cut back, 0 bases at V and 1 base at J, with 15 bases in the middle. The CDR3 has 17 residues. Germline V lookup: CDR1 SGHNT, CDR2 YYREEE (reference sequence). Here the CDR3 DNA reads TGTGCCAGCAGCTTGGTCTCGGGTGCGGTACGCACAGATACGCAGTATTTT. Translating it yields CASSLVSGAVRTDTQYF.

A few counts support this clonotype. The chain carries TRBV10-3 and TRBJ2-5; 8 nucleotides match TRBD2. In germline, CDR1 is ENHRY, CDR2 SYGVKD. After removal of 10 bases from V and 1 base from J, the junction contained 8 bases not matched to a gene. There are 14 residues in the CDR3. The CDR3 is CATSPGGTQETQYF. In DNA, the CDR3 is TGTGCCACCTCTCCGGGGGGGACCCAAGAGACCCAGTACTTC.

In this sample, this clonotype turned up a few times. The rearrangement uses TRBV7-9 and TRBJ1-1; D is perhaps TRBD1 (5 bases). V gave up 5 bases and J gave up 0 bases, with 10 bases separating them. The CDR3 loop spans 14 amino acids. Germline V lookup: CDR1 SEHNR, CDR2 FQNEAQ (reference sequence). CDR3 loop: CASSLGDVNTEAFF. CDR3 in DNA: TGTGCCAGCAGCCTTGGGGACGTGAACACTGAAGCTTTCTTT.

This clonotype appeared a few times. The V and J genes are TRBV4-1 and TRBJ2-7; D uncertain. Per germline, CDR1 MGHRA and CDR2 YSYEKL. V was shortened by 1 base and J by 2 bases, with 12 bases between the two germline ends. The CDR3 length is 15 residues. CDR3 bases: TGCGCCAGCAGCCAAGGGGCCGGCAGGACCTACGAGCAGTACGTC. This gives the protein CASSQGAGRTYEQYV.

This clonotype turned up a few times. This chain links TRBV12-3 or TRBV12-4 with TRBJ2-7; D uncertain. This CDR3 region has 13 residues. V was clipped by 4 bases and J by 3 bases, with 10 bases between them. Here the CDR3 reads CASSSSPLYEQYF. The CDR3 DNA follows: TGTGCCAGCAGTTCATCTCCGCTCTACGAGCAGTACTTC.

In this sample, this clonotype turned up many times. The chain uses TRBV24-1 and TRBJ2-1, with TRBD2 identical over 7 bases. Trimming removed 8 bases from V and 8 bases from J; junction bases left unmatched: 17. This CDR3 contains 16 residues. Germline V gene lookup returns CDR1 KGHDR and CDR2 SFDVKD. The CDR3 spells CATMGQGRRGVYEQFF. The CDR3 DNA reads TGTGCCACCATGGGGCAGGGCAGACGGGGGGTCTATGAGCAGTTCTTC.

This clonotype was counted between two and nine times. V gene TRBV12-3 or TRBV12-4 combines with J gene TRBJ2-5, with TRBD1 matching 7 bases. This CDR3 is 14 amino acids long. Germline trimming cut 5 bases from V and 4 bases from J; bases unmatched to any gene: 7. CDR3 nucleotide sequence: TGTGCCAGCAGTCCTCAGGGGGTGGGAGAGACCCAGTACTTC. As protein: CASSPQGVGETQYF.

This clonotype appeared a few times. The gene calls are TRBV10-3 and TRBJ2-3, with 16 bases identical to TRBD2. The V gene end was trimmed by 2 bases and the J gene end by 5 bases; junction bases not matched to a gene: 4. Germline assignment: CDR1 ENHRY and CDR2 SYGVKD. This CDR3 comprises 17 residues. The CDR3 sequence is CAISEGTSGGAGDTQYF. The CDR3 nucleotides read TGTGCCATCAGTGAGGGGACTAGCGGGGGGGCCGGAGATACGCAGTATTTT.

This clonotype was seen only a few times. CDR3 loop: CASLIGQGVGTSRDTQYF. For the CDR3, the DNA is TGTGCCAGCCTCATAGGACAGGGAGTAGGGACTAGCCGGGATACGCAGTATTTT. The chain is built from TRBV2 and TRBJ2-3, with D maybe TRBD2 (9 bases). The CDR3 is 18 amino acids. V shed 8 bases and J shed 6 bases, with 30 bases lying between them. Germline CDR1 reads SNHLY; CDR2 reads FYNNEI.

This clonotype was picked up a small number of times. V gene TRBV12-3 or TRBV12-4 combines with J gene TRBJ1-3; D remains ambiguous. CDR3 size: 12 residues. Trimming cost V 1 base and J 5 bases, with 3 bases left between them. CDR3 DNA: TGTGCCAGCAGTTTAGAACGAAACACCATATATTTT. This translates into CASSLERNTIYF.

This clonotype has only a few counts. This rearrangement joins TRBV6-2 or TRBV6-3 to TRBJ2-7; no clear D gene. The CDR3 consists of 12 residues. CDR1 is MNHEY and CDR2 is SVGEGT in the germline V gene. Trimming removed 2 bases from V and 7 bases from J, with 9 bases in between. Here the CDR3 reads CASSYGMGEQYV. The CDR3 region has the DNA TGTGCCAGCAGTTACGGAATGGGAGAGCAGTACGTC.

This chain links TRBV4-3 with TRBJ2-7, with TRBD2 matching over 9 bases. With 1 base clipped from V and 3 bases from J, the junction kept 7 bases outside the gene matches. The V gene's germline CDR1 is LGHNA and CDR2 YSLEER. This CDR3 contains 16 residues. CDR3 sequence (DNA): TGCGCCAGCAGCCAAGGATCGGCTAGCGGGGTCTACGAGCAGTACTTC. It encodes CASSQGSASGVYEQYF.

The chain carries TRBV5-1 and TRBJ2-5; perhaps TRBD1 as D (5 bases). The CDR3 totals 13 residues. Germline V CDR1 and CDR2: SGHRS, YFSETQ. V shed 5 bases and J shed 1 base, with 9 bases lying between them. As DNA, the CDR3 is TGCGCCAGCAGGGCAGGGTTCCAAGAGACCCAGTACTTC. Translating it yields CASRAGFQETQYF.

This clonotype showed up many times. The CDR3 here is CASNVQGRNSPLHF. In nucleotides, the CDR3 is TGTGCCAGCAACGTGCAGGGGAGAAATTCACCCCTCCACTTT. This rearrangement joins TRBV6-6 to TRBJ1-6; maybe TRBD1 (6 bases). Trimming shortened V by 7 bases and J by 7 bases, and 14 bases separated the two germline ends. The CDR3 consists of 14 residues. The germline V gene encodes CDR1 MNHNY and CDR2 SVGAGI (reference sequence).

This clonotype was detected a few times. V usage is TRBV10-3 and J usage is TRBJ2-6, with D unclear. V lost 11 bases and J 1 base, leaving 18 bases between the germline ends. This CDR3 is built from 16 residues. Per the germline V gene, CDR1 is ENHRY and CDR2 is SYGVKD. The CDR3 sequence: CAVARLGFSGANVLTF. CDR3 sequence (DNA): TGTGCCGTCGCCAGGCTTGGATTTTCTGGGGCCAACGTCCTGACTTTC.

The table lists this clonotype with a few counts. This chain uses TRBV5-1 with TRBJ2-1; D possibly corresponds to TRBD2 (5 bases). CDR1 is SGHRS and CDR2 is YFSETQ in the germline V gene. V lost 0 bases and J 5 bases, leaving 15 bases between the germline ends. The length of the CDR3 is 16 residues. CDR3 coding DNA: TGCGCCAGCAGCTTGGAGCCGGAGGAAGGAAACAATGAGCAGTTCTTC. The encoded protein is CASSLEPEEGNNEQFF.

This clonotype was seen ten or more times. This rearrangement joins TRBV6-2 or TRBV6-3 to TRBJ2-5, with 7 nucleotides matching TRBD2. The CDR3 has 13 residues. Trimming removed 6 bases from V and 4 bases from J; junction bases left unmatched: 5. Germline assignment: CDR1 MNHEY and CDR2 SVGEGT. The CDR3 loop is CASRASSGETQYF. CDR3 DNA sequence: TGTGCCAGCAGGGCTTCTAGCGGAGAGACCCAGTACTTC.

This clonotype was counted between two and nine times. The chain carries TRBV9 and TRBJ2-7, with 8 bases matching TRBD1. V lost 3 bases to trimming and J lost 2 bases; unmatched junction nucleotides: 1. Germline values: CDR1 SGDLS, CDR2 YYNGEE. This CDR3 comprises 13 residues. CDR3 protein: CASSAQGAYEQYF. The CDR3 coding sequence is TGTGCCAGCAGCGCACAGGGGGCCTACGAGCAGTACTTC.

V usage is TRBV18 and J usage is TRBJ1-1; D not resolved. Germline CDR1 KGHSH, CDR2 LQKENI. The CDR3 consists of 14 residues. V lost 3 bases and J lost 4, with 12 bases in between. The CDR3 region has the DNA TGTGCCAGCTCACCCCTGGACGGAATCACTGAAGCTTTCTTT. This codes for CASSPLDGITEAFF.

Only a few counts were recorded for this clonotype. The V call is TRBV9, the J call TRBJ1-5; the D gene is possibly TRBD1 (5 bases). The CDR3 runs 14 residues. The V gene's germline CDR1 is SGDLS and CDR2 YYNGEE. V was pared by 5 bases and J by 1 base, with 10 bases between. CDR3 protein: CASRGGSSNQPQHF. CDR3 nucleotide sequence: TGTGCCAGCAGGGGGGGGAGCAGCAATCAGCCCCAGCATTTT.

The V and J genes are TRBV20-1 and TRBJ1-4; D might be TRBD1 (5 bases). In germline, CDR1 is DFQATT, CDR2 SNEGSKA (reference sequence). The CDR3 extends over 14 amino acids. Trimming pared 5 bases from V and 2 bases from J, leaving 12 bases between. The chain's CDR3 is CSALQGSTNEKLFF. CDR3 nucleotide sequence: TGCAGTGCTCTTCAGGGTTCCACTAATGAAAAACTGTTTTTT.